The clone carrying this T cell receptor beta chain was observed a handful of times. Its antigen is undetermined. These data are taken from a study of human T cells and chemical hapten exposure. Overall study context: Weekly scalp doses of diphenylcyclopropenone were given to patients during the approximately 25-week study. 0.01% DPC was applied to the upper back in patch tests, which were read at 6 days. Study results and limitations: The donor cohort had alopecia, so its immune response may not match that of healthy people. With regard to DPC sensitization, TCRs above 1 in 1000 frequency did not change.

Using its own MiXCR run on the RACE reads, TCRdb lists one record per CDR3 protein. The table includes approximately 320,000 distinct CDR3 sequences, 4.5% to 7% detected once. The time point denotes: pre-sensitization, week 0. Treatment here: therapeutic diphenylcyclopropenone sensitization with weekly scalp DPC. This specimen consisted of whole blood, obtained in connection with sensitization to the hapten diphenylcyclopropenone (DPC). The clonotype was recovered from a young woman with alopecia areata. Some clones in this sample may be carry-over from other donors' samples.

The chain's CDR3 is CASSKALRGSEQYF. The CDR3 bases are TGTGCCAGCAGCAAAGCGCTTCGGGGTTCCGAGCAGTACTTC. V is TRBV21-1 and J is TRBJ2-7. TRBV21-1 is marked as a pseudogene. The CDR3 extends over 14 amino acids.